The entry that follows covers one TCR beta chain sequence. Its antigen is not yet known. No qualities accompany the bases; no much larger clone lies one base away. The data were taken from a study of T cell changes during pregnancy in multiple sclerosis (dated by TCRdb to about 2019). General notes on the study: The study examined how the T cell repertoire changed over the course of pregnancy in women with multiple sclerosis.

The CDR3 sequence holds 17 residues, the cysteine and phenylalanine included. CDR3 DNA is the only sequence kept; it has 51 bases, read in frame from the first base. V is trimmed back by 3 bases and J by 1 base, and the junction contains 10 bases that no gene match accounts for. As encoded in the germline V gene (reference sequence), CDR1 is MNHEY while CDR2 is SMNVEV. Libraries were constructed by the immunoSEQ multiplex PCR assay. TCRdb holds this immuneACCESS table with in-frame rearrangements only. Some clones are missing; in checked studies, unresolved V genes explain under half, and the rest has no known cause. Recorded for this sample are 50,000 or so clones; roughly 92% of them occurred a single time. Jointly, the top ten make up more than 0.7% of the sample.

This material consisted of CD4+ T cells from peripheral blood mononuclear cells, taken in the third trimester of pregnancy. The chain is assembled from TRBV27 and TRBJ1-1, with TRBD1 matching 8 junction bases. This sequence originates from a female donor with multiple sclerosis, enrolled in a pregnancy study. The sequenced DNA: TGTGCCAGCAGTTTGCTTCAGGGGGCGGCCCCGAACACTGAAGCTTTCTTT. It specifies CASSLLQGAAPNTEAFF.